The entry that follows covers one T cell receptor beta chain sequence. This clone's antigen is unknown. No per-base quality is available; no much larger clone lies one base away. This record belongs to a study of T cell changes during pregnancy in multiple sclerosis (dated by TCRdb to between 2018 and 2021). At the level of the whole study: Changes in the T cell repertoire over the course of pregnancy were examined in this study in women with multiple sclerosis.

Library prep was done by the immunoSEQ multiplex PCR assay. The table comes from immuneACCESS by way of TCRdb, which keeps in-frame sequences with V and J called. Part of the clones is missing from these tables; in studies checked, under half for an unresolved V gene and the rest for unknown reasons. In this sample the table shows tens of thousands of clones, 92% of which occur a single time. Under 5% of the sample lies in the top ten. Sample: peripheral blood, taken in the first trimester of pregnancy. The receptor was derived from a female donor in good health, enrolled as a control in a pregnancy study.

The CDR3 protein: CASSDRDYGGYTF. Read as DNA, the sequence is TGTGCCAGCTCCGACAGGGATTATGGGGGCTACACCTTC. The chain is made from TRBV18 and TRBJ1-2, and TRBD1 matches 7 of the central bases. The germline V end is reduced by 6 bases and the J end by 8 bases; junction bases left unmatched: 9. In the germline V gene, CDR1 corresponds to KGHSH and CDR2 to LQKENI. From the cysteine up to the phenylalanine, the CDR3 has a length of 13 residues. Only the CDR3 portion is preserved as DNA: 39 bases, with reading frame beginning at the first base.